This T cell receptor (beta chain) is from a study of blood T cell repertoires in COVID-19. In the study overall: Acute and convalescent COVID-19 specimens originated in the United States, Italy and Spain. The analysed material was cDNA or gDNA that came from T cells, B-cell-depleted T cells, or PBMCs.

Germline CDR1 is SGDLS and CDR2 is YYNGEE. Trimming stripped 2 bases from V and 3 bases from J, with 12 bases between. This CDR3 contains 14 residues. This clone was seen only once. How the authors handled the data: Amplified reference gene primers provided the basis for estimating nucleated cell counts. The assay was immunoSEQ multiplex PCR, and TCRdb's table has in-frame clones only and misses some. D and trimming come from the DNA, and the V and J calls and clone size come from that table. The sample has roughly 700,000 clones; approximately 90% are singletons. Sequenced input: peripheral blood. This TCR was sampled from a woman between 18 and 29 years old with acute or convalescent COVID-19. The chain carries TRBV9 and TRBJ2-7; the D gene is possibly TRBD1 (5 bases). The CDR3 is CASSVDTVFYEQYF. DNA for the CDR3: TGTGCCAGCAGCGTGGACACCGTTTTCTACGAGCAGTACTTC.